This TCR beta chain was recorded in a study of chemoradiotherapy in HPV16-positive cancers. General study points: Candidate HPV-specific clones and E7-related TCR motifs grew in tumor during treatment.

Comments on this clone: What it recognizes is unknown.

Germline CDR1 and CDR2: SGHRS and YFSETQ. After removal of 4 bases from V and 1 base from J, the junction contained 3 bases not matched to a gene. There are 14 residues in the CDR3. Data came from immunoSEQ multiplex PCR; TCRdb stores just in-frame clones and leaves some out. Among over a thousand clones, just under 75% were seen once, and the ten largest hold approximately 19%. The TCR originated in a human donor with HPV-associated anogenital cancer. The sequenced sample was tumor tissue, obtained from a patient who underwent chemoradiotherapy. The chain employs TRBV5-1 and TRBJ1-1; 8 nucleotides agree with TRBD1. CDR3 in amino acids: CASSHRGWNTEAFF. CDR3 sequence (DNA): TGCGCCAGCAGCCACAGGGGGTGGAACACTGAAGCTTTCTTT.